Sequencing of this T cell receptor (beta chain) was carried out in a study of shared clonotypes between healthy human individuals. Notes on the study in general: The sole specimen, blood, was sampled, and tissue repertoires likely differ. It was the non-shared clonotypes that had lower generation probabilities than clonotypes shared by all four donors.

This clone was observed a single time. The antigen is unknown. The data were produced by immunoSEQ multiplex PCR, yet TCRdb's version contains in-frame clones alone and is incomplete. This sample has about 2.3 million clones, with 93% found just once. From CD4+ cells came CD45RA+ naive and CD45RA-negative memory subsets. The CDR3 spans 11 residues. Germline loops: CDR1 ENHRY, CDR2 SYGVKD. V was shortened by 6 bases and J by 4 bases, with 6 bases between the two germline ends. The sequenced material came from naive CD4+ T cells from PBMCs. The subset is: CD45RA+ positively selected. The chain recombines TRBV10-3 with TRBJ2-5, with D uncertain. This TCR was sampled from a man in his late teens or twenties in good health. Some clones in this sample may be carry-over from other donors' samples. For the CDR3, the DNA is TGTGCCATCAGGCGAGGAGAGACCCAGTACTTC. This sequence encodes CAIRRGETQYF.